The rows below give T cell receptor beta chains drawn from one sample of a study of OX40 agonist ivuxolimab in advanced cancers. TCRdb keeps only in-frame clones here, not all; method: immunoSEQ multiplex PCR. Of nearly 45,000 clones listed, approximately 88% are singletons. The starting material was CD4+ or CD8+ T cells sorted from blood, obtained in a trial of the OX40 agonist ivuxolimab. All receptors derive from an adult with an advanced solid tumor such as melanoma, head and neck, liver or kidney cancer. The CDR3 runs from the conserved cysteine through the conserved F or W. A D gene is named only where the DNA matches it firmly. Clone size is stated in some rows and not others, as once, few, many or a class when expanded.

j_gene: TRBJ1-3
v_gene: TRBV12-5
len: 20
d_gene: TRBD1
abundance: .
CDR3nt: TGTGCTAGTGGTTTGGGCCGGACAGGGGCATACCGCTCCTCTGGAAACACCATATATTTT
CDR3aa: CASGLGRTGAYRSSGNTIYF

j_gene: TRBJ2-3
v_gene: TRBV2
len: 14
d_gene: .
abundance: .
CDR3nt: TGTGCCAGCAGTGACAAGACCCTTCCAGATACGCAGTATTTT
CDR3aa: CASSDKTLPDTQYF

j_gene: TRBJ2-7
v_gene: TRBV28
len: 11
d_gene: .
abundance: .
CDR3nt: TGTGCCAGCAGTTTCGGCGCGGCCAGGTACTTC
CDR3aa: CASSFGAARYF

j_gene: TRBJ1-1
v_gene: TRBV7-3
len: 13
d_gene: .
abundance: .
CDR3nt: TGTGCCAGCAGCTTAGGGGGGATTACTGAAGCTTTCTTT
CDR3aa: CASSLGGITEAFF

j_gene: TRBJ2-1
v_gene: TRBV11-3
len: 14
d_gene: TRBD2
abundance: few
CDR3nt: TGTGCCAGCAACTACGGGGGGGCCGGGGATGAGCAGTTCTTC
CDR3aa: CASNYGGAGDEQFF

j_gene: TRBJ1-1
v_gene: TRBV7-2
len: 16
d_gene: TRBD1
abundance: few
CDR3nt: TGTGCCAGCAGCCCCGGACAGGGGGCTCTGAACACTGAAGCTTTCTTT
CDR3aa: CASSPGQGALNTEAFF

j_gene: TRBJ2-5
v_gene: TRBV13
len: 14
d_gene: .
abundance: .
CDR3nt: TGTGCCAGCAGCTCCGAGGGGCTAGCCGGGACCCAGTACTTC
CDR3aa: CASSSEGLAGTQYF

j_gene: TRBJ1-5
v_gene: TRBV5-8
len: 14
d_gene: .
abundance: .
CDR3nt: TGTGCCAGCAGCCCTCCGGTGACAGCGCAGCCCCAGCATTTT
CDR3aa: CASSPPVTAQPQHF

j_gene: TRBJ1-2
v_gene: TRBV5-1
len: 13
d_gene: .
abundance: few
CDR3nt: TGCGCCAGCAGCTTGGGCCAGGGAGATGGCTACACCTTC
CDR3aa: CASSLGQGDGYTF

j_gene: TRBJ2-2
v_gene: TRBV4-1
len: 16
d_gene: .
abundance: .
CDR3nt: TGCGCCAGCAGCCAAGAGGAGCTACAATCCACCGGGGAGCTGTTTTTT
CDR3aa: CASSQEELQSTGELFF

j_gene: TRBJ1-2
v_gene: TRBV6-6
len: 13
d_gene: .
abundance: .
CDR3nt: TGTGCCAGCAGGATGGGGCTAAACTATGGCTACACCTTC
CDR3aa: CASRMGLNYGYTF

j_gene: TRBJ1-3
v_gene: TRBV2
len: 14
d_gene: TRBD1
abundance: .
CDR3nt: TGTGCCAGCACCGAGGGGGACAGCAGAAACACCATATATTTT
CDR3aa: CASTEGDSRNTIYF

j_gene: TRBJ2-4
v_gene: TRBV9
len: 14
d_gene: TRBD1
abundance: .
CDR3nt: TGTGCCAGCACAGGGGGCGAGGGTTTGAACATTCAGTACTTC
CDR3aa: CASTGGEGLNIQYF

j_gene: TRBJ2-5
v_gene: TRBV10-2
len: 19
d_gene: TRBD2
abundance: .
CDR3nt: TGCGCCAGCAGGGAGGTGATAACTAGCGGGGAGAAGTACCAAGAGACCCAGTACTTC
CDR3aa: CASREVITSGEKYQETQYF

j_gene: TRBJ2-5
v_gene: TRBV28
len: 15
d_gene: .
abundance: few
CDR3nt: TGTGCCAGCAGCTCGGGGGTGGAGTATCCAGAGACCCAGTACTTC
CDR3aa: CASSSGVEYPETQYF

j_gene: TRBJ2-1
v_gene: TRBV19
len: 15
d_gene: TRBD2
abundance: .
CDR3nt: TGTGCCAGTAGTATCTCTAGCGGGGGGTTGAATGAGCAGTTCTTC
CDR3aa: CASSISSGGLNEQFF

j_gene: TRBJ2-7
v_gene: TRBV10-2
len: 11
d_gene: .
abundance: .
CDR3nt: TGCGCCAGCACCTCAGGCGGCGAGCAGTACTTC
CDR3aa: CASTSGGEQYF

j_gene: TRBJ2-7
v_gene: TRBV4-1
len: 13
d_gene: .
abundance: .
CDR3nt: TGCGCCAGCAGCCAAGAGGGACATCCCGAGCAGTACTTC
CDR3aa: CASSQEGHPEQYF

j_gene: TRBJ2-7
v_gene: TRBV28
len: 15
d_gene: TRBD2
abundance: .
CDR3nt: TGTGCCAGCAGGATAACTAGCGGGAGTCACTACGAGCAGTACTTC
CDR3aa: CASRITSGSHYEQYF

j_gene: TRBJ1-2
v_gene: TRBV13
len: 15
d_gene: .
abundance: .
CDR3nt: TGTGCCAGCAGCTTAGGATTTCTGGATGCCGATGGCTACACCTTC
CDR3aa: CASSLGFLDADGYTF

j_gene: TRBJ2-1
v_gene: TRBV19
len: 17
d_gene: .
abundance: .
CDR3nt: TGTGCCAGTAGTATAACTACAGGGAGGGGATCCTACAATGAGCAGTTCTTC
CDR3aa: CASSITTGRGSYNEQFF

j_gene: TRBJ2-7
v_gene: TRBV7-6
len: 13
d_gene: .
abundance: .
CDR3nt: TGTGCCAGCACCCAGGGGGGAACCTACGAGCAGTACTTC
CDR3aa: CASTQGGTYEQYF

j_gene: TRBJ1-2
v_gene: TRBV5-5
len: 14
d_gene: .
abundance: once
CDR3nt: TGTGCCAGCAGCTTGCTGGGTGGGAACTATGGCTACACCTTC
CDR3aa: CASSLLGGNYGYTF

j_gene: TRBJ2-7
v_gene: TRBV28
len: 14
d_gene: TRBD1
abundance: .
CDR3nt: TGTGCCAGCAGTATAACCCGGACAGGGGACGAGCAGTACTTC
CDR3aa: CASSITRTGDEQYF

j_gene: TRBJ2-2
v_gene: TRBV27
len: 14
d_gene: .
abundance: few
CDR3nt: TGTGCCAGCAGCCCACTAACCCACACCGGGGAGCTGTTTTTT
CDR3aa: CASSPLTHTGELFF

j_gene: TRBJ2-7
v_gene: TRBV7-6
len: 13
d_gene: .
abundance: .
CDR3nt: TGTGCCAGCAGCGCTGGACAGTTCTACGAGCAGTACTTC
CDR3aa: CASSAGQFYEQYF

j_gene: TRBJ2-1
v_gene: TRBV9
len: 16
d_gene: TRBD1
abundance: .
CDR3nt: TGTGCCAGCAGCCCCCGGACAGGGGAGTCCTACAATGAGCAGTTCTTC
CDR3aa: CASSPRTGESYNEQFF

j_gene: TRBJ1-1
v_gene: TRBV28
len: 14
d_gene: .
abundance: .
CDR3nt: TGTGCCACCCAGGCAGACACCCCGGTAACTGAAGCTTTCTTT
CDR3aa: CATQADTPVTEAFF

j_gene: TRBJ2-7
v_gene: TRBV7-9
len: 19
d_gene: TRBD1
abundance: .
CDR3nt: TGTGCCAGCAGCTCACCGGGACAGGGGGAAGGCGGGGGCAACTACGAGCAGTACTTC
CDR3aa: CASSSPGQGEGGGNYEQYF

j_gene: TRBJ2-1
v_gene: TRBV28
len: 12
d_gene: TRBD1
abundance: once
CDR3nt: TGTGCCAGCAGTGCAGGGGGCCGGGAGCAGTTCTTC
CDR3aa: CASSAGGREQFF

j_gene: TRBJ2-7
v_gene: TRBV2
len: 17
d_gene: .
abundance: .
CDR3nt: TGTGCCAGCAGTGAAGGGGTAGGGGGAATAGGAGGAGACGAGCAGTACTTC
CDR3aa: CASSEGVGGIGGDEQYF

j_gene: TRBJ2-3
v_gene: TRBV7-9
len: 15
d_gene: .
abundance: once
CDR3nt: TGTGCCAGCAGGTCATTGGACAGCTACACAGATACGCAGTATTTT
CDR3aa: CASRSLDSYTDTQYF

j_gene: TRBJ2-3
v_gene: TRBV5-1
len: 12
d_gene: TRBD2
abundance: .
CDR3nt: TGCGCCAGCAGCTTGGGGGGACTAGCGGGGTATTTT
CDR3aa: CASSLGGLAGYF

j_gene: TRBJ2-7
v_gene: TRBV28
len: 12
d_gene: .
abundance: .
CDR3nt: TGTGCCAGCAGTCTCTTGGGTTACGAGCAGTACTTC
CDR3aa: CASSLLGYEQYF

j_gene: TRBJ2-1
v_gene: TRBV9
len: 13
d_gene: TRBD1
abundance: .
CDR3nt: TGTGCCAGCAGCCCTGGGACAGCCAATGAGCAGTTCTTC
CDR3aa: CASSPGTANEQFF

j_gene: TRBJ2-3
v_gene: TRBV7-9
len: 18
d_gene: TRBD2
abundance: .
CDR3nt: TGTGCCAGCAGCCAACAACGGTGGATAGCGGGGGACACAGATACGCAGTATTTT
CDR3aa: CASSQQRWIAGDTDTQYF

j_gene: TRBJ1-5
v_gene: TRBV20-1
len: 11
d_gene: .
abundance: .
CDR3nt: TGCAGTGCTGGATGGACTTTCCCCCAGCATTTT
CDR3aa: CSAGWTFPQHF

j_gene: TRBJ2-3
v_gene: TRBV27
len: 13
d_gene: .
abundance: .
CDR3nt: TGTGCCAGCAGTTTTGAGTCCACAGATACGCAGTATTTT
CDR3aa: CASSFESTDTQYF

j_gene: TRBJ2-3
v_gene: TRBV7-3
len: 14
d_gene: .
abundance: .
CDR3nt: TGTGCCAGCAGCTTAACGGGAGGGGGTGGTACGCAGTATTTT
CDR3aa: CASSLTGGGGTQYF

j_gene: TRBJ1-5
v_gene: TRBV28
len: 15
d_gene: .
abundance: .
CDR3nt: TGTGCCAGCACCATAGGTCCGGGGGCAAATCAGCCCCAGCATTTT
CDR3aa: CASTIGPGANQPQHF

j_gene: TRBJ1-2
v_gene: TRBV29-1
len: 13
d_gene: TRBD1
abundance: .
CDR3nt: TGCAGCGTAGGGACAGGGGGAGGCTATGGCTACACCTTC
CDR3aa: CSVGTGGGYGYTF

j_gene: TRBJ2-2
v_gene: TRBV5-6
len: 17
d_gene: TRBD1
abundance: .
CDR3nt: TGTGCCAGCAGCTTTAGTTGGGACAGGGGCAACCCCGGGGAGCTGTTTTTT
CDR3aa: CASSFSWDRGNPGELFF

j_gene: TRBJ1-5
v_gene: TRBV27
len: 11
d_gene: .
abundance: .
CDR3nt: TGTGCCAGCGGGTCCAATCAGCCCCAGCATTTT
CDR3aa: CASGSNQPQHF

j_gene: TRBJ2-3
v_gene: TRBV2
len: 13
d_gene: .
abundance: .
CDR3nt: TGTGCCAGCGGCACGGGCAGCACAGATACGCAGTATTTT
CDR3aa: CASGTGSTDTQYF

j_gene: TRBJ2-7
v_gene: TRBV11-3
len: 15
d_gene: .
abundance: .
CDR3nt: TGTGCCAGCAGCCCTCCCACGGACGGAGTCTACGAGCAGTACTTC
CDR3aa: CASSPPTDGVYEQYF

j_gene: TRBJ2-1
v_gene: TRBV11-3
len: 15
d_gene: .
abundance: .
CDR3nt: TGTGCCAGCAGCTTAGACAGAAGTACCTACAATGAGCAGTTCTTC
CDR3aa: CASSLDRSTYNEQFF

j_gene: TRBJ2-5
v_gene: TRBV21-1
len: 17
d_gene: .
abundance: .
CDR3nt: TGTGCCAGCAGCAAAGTGGAGGCAGGGGCCCCAGAAGAGACCCAGTACTTC
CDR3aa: CASSKVEAGAPEETQYF